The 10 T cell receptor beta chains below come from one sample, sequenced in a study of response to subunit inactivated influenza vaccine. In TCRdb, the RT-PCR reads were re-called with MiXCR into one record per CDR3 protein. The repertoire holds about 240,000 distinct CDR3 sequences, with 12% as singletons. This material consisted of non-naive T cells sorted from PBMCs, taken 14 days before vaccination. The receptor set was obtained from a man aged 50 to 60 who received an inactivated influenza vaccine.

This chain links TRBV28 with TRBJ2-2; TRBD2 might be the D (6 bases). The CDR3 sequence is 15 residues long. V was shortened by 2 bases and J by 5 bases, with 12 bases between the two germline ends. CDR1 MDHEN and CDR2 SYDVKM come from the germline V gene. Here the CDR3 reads CASSLKVGGTGELFF. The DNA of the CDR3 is TGTGCCAGCAGTTTAAAAGTAGGAGGGACCGGGGAGCTGTTTTTT.

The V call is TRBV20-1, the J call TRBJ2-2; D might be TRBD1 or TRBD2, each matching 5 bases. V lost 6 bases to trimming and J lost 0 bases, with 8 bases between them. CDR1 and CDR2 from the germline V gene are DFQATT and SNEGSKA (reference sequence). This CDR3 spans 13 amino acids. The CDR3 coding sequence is TGCAGTGCGGGGGACCCGAACACCGGGGAGCTGTTTTTT. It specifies CSAGDPNTGELFF.

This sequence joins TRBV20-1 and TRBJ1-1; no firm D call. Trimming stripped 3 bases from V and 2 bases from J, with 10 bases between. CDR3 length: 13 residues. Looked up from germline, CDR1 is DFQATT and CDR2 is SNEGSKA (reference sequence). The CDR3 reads CSASGRDNTEAFF. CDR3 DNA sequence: TGCAGTGCTAGTGGTAGGGATAACACTGAAGCTTTCTTT.

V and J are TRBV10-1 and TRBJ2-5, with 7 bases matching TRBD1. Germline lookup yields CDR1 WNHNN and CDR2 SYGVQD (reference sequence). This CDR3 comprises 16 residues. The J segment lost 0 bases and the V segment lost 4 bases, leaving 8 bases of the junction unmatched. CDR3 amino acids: CASSVGDRENQETQYF. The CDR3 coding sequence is TGCGCCAGCAGTGTTGGGGACAGAGAGAACCAAGAGACCCAGTACTTC.

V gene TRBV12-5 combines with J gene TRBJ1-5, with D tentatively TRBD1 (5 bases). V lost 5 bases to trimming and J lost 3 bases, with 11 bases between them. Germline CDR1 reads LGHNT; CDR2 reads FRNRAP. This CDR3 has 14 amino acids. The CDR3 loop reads CASGNRQHNQPQHF. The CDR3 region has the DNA TGTGCTAGTGGTAACCGACAGCACAATCAGCCCCAGCATTTT.

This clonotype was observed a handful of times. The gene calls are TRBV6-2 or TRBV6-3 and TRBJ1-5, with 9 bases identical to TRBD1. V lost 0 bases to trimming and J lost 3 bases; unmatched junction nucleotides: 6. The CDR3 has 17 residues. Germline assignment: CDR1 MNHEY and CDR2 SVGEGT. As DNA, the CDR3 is TGTGCCAGCAGTTACTCGAGTACAGGGGGCTACAATCAGCCCCAGCATTTT. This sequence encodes CASSYSSTGGYNQPQHF.

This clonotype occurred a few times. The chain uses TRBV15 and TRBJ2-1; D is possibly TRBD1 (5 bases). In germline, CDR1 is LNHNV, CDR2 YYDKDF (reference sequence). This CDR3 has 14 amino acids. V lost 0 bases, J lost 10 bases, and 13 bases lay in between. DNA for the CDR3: TGTGCCACCAGCAGAGACGCCGGGCCAGGGGAGCAGTTCTTC. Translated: CATSRDAGPGEQFF.

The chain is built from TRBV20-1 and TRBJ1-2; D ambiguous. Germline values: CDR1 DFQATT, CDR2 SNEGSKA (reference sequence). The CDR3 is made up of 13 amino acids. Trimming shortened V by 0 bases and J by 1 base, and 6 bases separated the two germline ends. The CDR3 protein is CSARDQSNYGYTF. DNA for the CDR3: TGCAGTGCTAGAGATCAGAGTAACTATGGCTACACCTTC.

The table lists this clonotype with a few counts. The DNA of the CDR3 is TGCGCCAGCAGCCAAGAACCGGGGAAGACCCCGTACTTC. Amino acid sequence: CASSQEPGKTPYF. V gene TRBV4-1 combines with J gene TRBJ2-4, with D possibly TRBD2 on 5 matching bases. V was cut by 0 bases and J by 15 bases, with 15 bases left in between. The germline gives CDR1 MGHRA, CDR2 YSYEKL. The CDR3 totals 13 residues.

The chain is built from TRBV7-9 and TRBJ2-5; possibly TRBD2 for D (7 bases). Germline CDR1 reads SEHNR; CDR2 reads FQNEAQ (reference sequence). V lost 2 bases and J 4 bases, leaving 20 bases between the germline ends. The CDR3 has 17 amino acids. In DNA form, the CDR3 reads TGTGCCAGCAGCTTATTCGCGGGAGTAGGGGGACGAGAGACCCAGTACTTC. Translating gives CASSLFAGVGGRETQYF.